The 8 T cell receptor beta chains given below trace back to one sample, sequenced in a study of graft-versus-host responses after intestinal transplantation. No antigen is known for these receptors. Only in-frame clones appear in the TCRdb table, and some are missing; sequencing was by immunoSEQ multiplex PCR. The repertoire has under 90,000 clones, nearly 90% of them found once; the top ten carry less than 5%. The sequenced sample was unstimulated CD8+ T cells sorted from spleen or lymph node cells, obtained before transplant. The receptors stem from a human donor who was the organ donor for an intestinal transplant.

The V and J genes are TRBV6-5 and TRBJ2-3; 12 nucleotides agree with TRBD2. The CDR3 totals 15 residues. The germline gives CDR1 MNHEY, CDR2 SVGAGI. Unmatched junction bases numbered 5, after V lost 6 bases and J lost 4 bases. This CDR3 reads CASSLAGGGSDTQYF. In DNA form, the CDR3 reads TGTGCCAGCAGCCTAGCGGGGGGGGGATCAGATACGCAGTATTTT.

This chain joins TRBV19 and TRBJ2-1; TRBD2 matches at 9 bases. This CDR3 has 14 residues. V shed 8 bases and J 4 bases; nucleotides not matched to a gene: 6. Looked up from germline, CDR1 is LNHDA and CDR2 is SQIVND (reference sequence). The CDR3 region is CASHLAGSYNEQFF. CDR3 in DNA: TGTGCCAGTCATCTAGCGGGGTCATACAATGAGCAGTTCTTC.

V is TRBV11-2 and J is TRBJ1-5; the D gene is possibly TRBD1 (6 bases). Trimming stripped 0 bases from V and 7 bases from J, with 19 bases between. This CDR3 spans 17 amino acids. Germline values: CDR1 SGHAT, CDR2 FQNNGV. The CDR3: CASSLEGVGGAEQPQHF. In DNA form, the CDR3 reads TGTGCCAGCAGCTTAGAGGGCGTAGGGGGGGCGGAACAGCCCCAGCATTTT.

The chain links TRBV10-3 to TRBJ2-7; TRBD2 agrees at 7 bases. The junction had 4 bases not matched to a gene; V was cut back by 0 bases and J by 2 bases. Germline CDR1 is ENHRY and CDR2 is SYGVKD. The CDR3 is 15 amino acids. The CDR3: CAISESTGGTYEQYV. Written as DNA, the CDR3 is TGTGCCATCAGTGAGTCGACGGGAGGCACCTACGAGCAGTACGTC.

The chain is built from TRBV7-9 and TRBJ2-5; D is possibly TRBD2 (6 bases). V dropped 3 bases and J dropped 6 bases, with 14 bases sitting between them. Germline V gives CDR1 SEHNR, CDR2 FQNEAQ (reference sequence). The CDR3 extends over 14 amino acids. CDR3 sequence (DNA): TGTGCCAGCAGCTTGGGGGGTACGCGGAAGACCCAGTACTTC. Its translation: CASSLGGTRKTQYF.

The rearrangement links TRBV6-6 to TRBJ2-7; TRBD1 agrees at 8 bases. This CDR3 has 15 amino acids. V lost 5 bases and J lost 0; bases outside the gene matches: 6. Looked up from germline, CDR1 is MNHNY and CDR2 is SVGAGI (reference sequence). In nucleotides, the CDR3 is TGTGCCAGCAGTGGACAGGGACGCTACTCCTACGAGCAGTACGTC. This translates into CASSGQGRYSYEQYV.

The chain links TRBV28 to TRBJ1-5; perhaps TRBD1 as D (6 bases). The CDR3 has 14 amino acids. The germline V gene has CDR1 MDHEN and CDR2 SYDVKM. Trimming left V 4 bases short and J 4 bases short, with 11 bases between. CDR3 DNA: TGTGCCAGCAGTTGGGGACAACCTAATCAGCCCCAGCATTTT. It specifies CASSWGQPNQPQHF.

The J gene is TRBJ1-2, the V gene TRBV5-1; tentatively, D is TRBD1 (6 bases). The CDR3 contains 15 residues. Germline lookup yields CDR1 SGHRS and CDR2 YFSETQ. V lost 0 bases, J lost 4 bases, and 13 bases lay in between. CDR3 nucleotides: TGCGCCAGCAGCTTGGATAGGGGGTCTGTCTATGGCTACACCTTC. It specifies CASSLDRGSVYGYTF. Full variable domain (rest looked up from reference TRBV5-1 and TRBJ1-2): KAGVTQTPRYLIKTRGQQVTLSCSPISGHRSVSWYQQTPGQGLQFLFEYFSETQRNKGNFPGRFSGRQFSNSRSEMNVSTLELGDSALYLCASSLDRGSVYGYTFGSGTRLTVV.